These T cell receptor beta chains were read from a single sample in a study of cytomegalovirus exposure and HLA in healthy donors. The repertoire was sequenced with immunoSEQ multiplex PCR; TCRdb's copy has only in-frame clones and lacks some. The sample yields 170,000 or so clones, 75% to 85% seen once. Specimen: PBMCs. The receptors were gathered from a woman between 50 and 59 years old in good health and CMV-seropositive. The CDR3 runs from the conserved cysteine through the conserved F or W. The D gene is left open where the match is weak. Size tells how often a clone was seen (once, few, many) or the class of an expanded clone, and some rows leave it out.

clone_size d_call j_call v_call cdr3_nt cdr3_aa
. TRBD1 TRBJ1-6 TRBV5-1 TGCGCCAGCAGCTTGGATGGACAGGGGAACCCACCCCTCCACTTT CASSLDGQGNPPLHF
. . TRBJ2-6 TRBV9 TGTGCCAGCAGGGGCACAACCAGCTCTGGGGCCAACGTCCTGACTTTC CASRGTTSSGANVLTF
. . TRBJ1-1 TRBV30 TGTGCCGGGGTAAAGGGAGGGAACACTGAAGCTTTCTTT CAGVKGGNTEAFF
. . TRBJ2-1 TRBV5-4 TGTGCCAGCAGCTCCATCTGGAGGGGCAATGGGCAGTTCTTC CASSSIWRGNGQFF
. TRBD1 TRBJ2-5 TRBV15 TGTGCCACCCGCAGGGGACAGCAAGAGACCCAGTACTTC CATRRGQQETQYF
. TRBD1 TRBJ2-7 TRBV27 TGTGCCAGCAGTTCCGACCGGACAGGAAGGTACGAGCAGTACTTC CASSSDRTGRYEQYF
. TRBD1 TRBJ2-1 TRBV27 TGTGCCAGCAAGGCCACGGACAGGGTTTTGTACAATGAGCAGTTCTTC CASKATDRVLYNEQFF
few . TRBJ2-4 TRBV5-1 TGCGCCAGCAGCTTCGGGAAGGCCAAAAACATTCAGTACTTC CASSFGKAKNIQYF
. . TRBJ2-1 TRBV7-9 TGTGCCAGCAGCGTCACCGGGGGTTCCTACAATGAGCAGTTCTTC CASSVTGGSYNEQFF
. . TRBJ2-2 TRBV5-6 TGTGCCAGCAGCTTAGGAGGGGCGGGCACCGGGGAGCTGTTTTTT CASSLGGAGTGELFF
few . TRBJ2-2 TRBV11-3 TGTGCCAGCAGCATTCTAGCGACCGGGGAGCTGTTTTTT CASSILATGELFF
. TRBD1 TRBJ1-3 TRBV5-1 TGCGCCAGCAGCCCCGAATGGGGACAGAACTCTGGAAACACCATATATTTT CASSPEWGQNSGNTIYF
once . TRBJ1-5 TRBV6-5 TGTGCCAGCGGACTTTCAAGGGATCAGCCCCAGCATTTT CASGLSRDQPQHF
. . TRBJ2-1 TRBV27 TGTGCCAGCAGTTTATCCCGCCCCGAGGTTGGTGAGCAGTTCTTC CASSLSRPEVGEQFF
. TRBD2 TRBJ2-5 TRBV27 TGTGCCAGCAGTAGCCGGGACCAGCGGGGGGGCTTTGAGGAGACCCAGTACTTC CASSSRDQRGGFEETQYF
. TRBD2 TRBJ2-2 TRBV4-2 TGTGCCAGCAGCCATGGGGGACTAGCCAACACCGGGGAGCTGTTTTTT CASSHGGLANTGELFF
. . TRBJ2-3 TRBV29-1 TGCAGCGTTATGCGGTCTAGCACAGATACGCAGTATTTT CSVMRSSTDTQYF
. TRBD2 TRBJ2-7 TRBV5-5 TGTGCCAGCAGCTTGTACGGGGAGGGTTACGAGCAGTACTTC CASSLYGEGYEQYF
. . TRBJ1-2 TRBV5-6 TGTGCCAGCAGCCAGGGTGCAGCAAATTACTATGGCTACACCTTC CASSQGAANYYGYTF
once . TRBJ2-7 TRBV2 TGTGCCAGCAGTGACAGGGTATCCTACGAGCAGTACTTC CASSDRVSYEQYF
. . TRBJ1-2 TRBV5-1 TGCGCCAGCAGCTCCTATACCCCTCCCGACAGACGTTATGGCTACACCTTC CASSSYTPPDRRYGYTF
. TRBD1 TRBJ2-1 TRBV27 TGTGCCAGCAGTCCCCGGACAGGGCCGTCGGATGAGCAGTTCTTC CASSPRTGPSDEQFF
. TRBD1 TRBJ2-5 TRBV30 TGTGCCTGGAGTGATGACAGGGCACAAGAGACCCAGTACTTC CAWSDDRAQETQYF
few . TRBJ1-1 TRBV29-1 TGCAGCGTTGAAAAGGGGCAGGGCACTGAAGCTTTCTTT CSVEKGQGTEAFF
. TRBD1 TRBJ1-4 TRBV30 TGTGCCTGGAGTACCGGGACAGTAGACGAAAAACTGTTTTTT CAWSTGTVDEKLFF
few . TRBJ2-3 TRBV5-4 TGTGTCGCCGCCAGCGGCCGCACAGATACGCAGTATTTT CVAASGRTDTQYF
. TRBD1 TRBJ2-2 TRBV2 TGTGCCAGCAGTCCGACAGGGAGAGAGAATACCGGGGAGCTGTTTTTT CASSPTGRENTGELFF
. TRBD1 TRBJ1-3 TRBV5-1 TGCGCCAGCAGCAATTCGACAGGGTCCTCCTCTCGGAACACCATATATTTT CASSNSTGSSSRNTIYF
. . TRBJ1-5 TRBV28 TGTGCCAGCAGTTTAGGGGGGGCACAGCCCCAGCATTTT CASSLGGAQPQHF
. TRBD1 TRBJ1-2 TRBV9 TGTGCCAGCAGCGAACGACAGGGTACTAACTATGGCTACACCTTC CASSERQGTNYGYTF
once . TRBJ1-2 TRBV2 TGTGCCAGCAGGGGGGGGTCGACGGCCTTC CASRGGSTAF
. . TRBJ2-3 TRBV7-9 TGTGCCAGCGAAACGGGGGGCACAGATACGCAGTATTTT CASETGGTDTQYF
. TRBD1 TRBJ2-3 TRBV27 TGTGCCAGCAGTTTCCCTACAGGGGTAGGCCTAGATACGCAGTATTTT CASSFPTGVGLDTQYF
. TRBD2 TRBJ2-1 TRBV18 TGTGCCAGCTCACCATTAGCGGGGGGTACCCCTCTAAATGAGCAGTTCTTC CASSPLAGGTPLNEQFF
. . TRBJ1-4 TRBV6-1 TGTGCCAGCAGTGAATTTGAGGACATAAGACTGTTTTTT CASSEFEDIRLFF
. . TRBJ1-2 TRBV29-1 TGCAGCGTTGAAGATCAGGGGCGCAACTATGGCTACACCTTC CSVEDQGRNYGYTF
. . TRBJ1-1 TRBV2 TGTGCCAGCAGTGAAGCCTTATTCGGCTGGACTATGAACACTGAAGCTTTCTTT CASSEALFGWTMNTEAFF
. . TRBJ2-3 TRBV27 TGTGCCAGCAGTTTTGGGACTTACACAGATACGCAGTATTTT CASSFGTYTDTQYF
. . TRBJ1-1 TRBV19 TGTGCCAGTAGGGAATGGGGGGAAGATTTGGCTGAAGCTTTCTTT CASREWGEDLAEAFF